The clone carrying this T cell receptor (beta chain) was seen a few times. The CDR3 contains 13 residues. The V gene lost 6 bases and the J gene lost 5 bases, with 14 bases spanning the gap. Germline V gene sequence: CDR1 WNHNN, CDR2 SYGVQD (reference sequence). MiXCR, run by TCRdb on the RT-PCR reads, gives a single entry per CDR3 protein. Of more than 550,000 distinct CDR3 sequences listed, approximately 14% are singletons. Sequencing was done on a sample of memory CD4+ T cells from blood. The chain carries TRBV10-1 and TRBJ2-7, with a weak D call TRBD2 (6 bases). This clonotype was sampled from a female donor in good health, serving as a healthy control. The CDR3 region has the DNA TGCGCCAGCAGCCGAGTGGGGGGTGACGAGCAGTACTTC. Protein product: CASSRVGGDEQYF.